This TCR beta chain was retrieved from a study of T-cell memory formation after mild COVID-19. Study-level results: Clones shrinking from day 15 to 85 showed even CD4/CD8 mixes; later expanders tilted CD4+. Those CD4+ clones that contracted were mainly in CM and EM (CD8+ ones in EMRA).

After removal of 0 bases from V and 6 bases from J, the junction contained 7 bases not matched to a gene. The CDR3 spans 15 residues. In germline, CDR1 is MNHEY, CDR2 SVGAGI. About this clonotype itself: Its target is not known.

Amplification by 5'RACE using constant-segment primers produced TCR alpha and TCR beta cDNA libraries that carried sample barcodes and UMIs. TCRdb itself ran the 5' RACE reads through MiXCR, one entry per CDR3 protein. This table has a few hundred thousand distinct CDR3 sequences, less than 9.5% appearing once. This chain connects TRBV6-5 to TRBJ2-7, with 8 bases aligning to TRBD2. Sequenced sample: PBMCs or a T cell subset sorted from them (not recorded which). The receptor was derived from a man aged 18-30 years who had mild COVID-19 (a few samples of this study predate the infection). Cell type and time point are not known. The CDR3 spells CASSYSKGLVSEQYF. The DNA for the CDR3 is TGTGCCAGCAGTTACTCCAAGGGACTAGTCAGCGAGCAGTACTTC.